These 4 T cell receptor beta chains were all obtained from the same sample, sequenced in a study of blood T cell repertoires in COVID-19 (dated by TCRdb to about 2020). The library was obtained by the immunoSEQ multiplex PCR assay. In its TCRdb copy, this immuneACCESS table keeps in-frame sequences only and misses some clones. Where compared with another copy, unresolved V genes explain less than half of these, and the others have no known cause. The sample yields around 300,000 clones; approximately 85% were counted once. The leading ten clones occupy 9.5% to 12% of the sample. Sequencing was carried out using peripheral blood. The receptors were gathered from an older woman with acute or convalescent COVID-19.

The V and J genes are TRBV15 and TRBJ1-2; no firm D call. Germline CDR1 LNHNV, CDR2 YYDKDF (reference sequence). This CDR3 has 15 amino acids. The V and J ends lost 3 bases and 3 bases respectively, with 14 bases between them. The CDR3, as DNA: TGTGCCACCAGCAGCCTGGGGAGGGAGCACTATGGCTACACCTTC. The encoded protein is CATSSLGREHYGYTF.

The J gene is TRBJ2-5, the V gene TRBV2; 9 bases map to TRBD2. The length of the CDR3 is 15 residues. V dropped 5 bases and J dropped 0; count of bases not matched to a gene: 4. The germline V gene encodes CDR1 SNHLY and CDR2 FYNNEI. The CDR3 sequence: CASSSGGWDQETQYF. DNA for the CDR3: TGTGCCAGCAGTAGCGGGGGGTGGGACCAAGAGACCCAGTACTTC.

The CDR3 here is CATSKQTGAAETQYF. In DNA, the CDR3 is TGTGCCACCAGCAAACAGACAGGGGCGGCGGAGACCCAGTACTTC. The genes are TRBV15 and TRBJ2-5, with 8 bases that match TRBD1. Trimming cost V 4 bases and J 5 bases; bases outside gene matches: 9. Germline V gene sequence: CDR1 LNHNV, CDR2 YYDKDF (reference sequence). The CDR3 consists of 15 residues.

The chain employs TRBV19 and TRBJ1-5, with D possibly TRBD1 on 5 matching bases. Germline V gene sequence: CDR1 LNHDA, CDR2 SQIVND (reference sequence). The CDR3 runs to 13 residues. V lost 8 bases, J lost 6 bases, and 14 bases lay in between. The CDR3 DNA reads as TGTGCCAGTTCCGGGGGAGGCGGTCAGCCCCAGCATTTT. It yields the protein CASSGGGGQPQHF.